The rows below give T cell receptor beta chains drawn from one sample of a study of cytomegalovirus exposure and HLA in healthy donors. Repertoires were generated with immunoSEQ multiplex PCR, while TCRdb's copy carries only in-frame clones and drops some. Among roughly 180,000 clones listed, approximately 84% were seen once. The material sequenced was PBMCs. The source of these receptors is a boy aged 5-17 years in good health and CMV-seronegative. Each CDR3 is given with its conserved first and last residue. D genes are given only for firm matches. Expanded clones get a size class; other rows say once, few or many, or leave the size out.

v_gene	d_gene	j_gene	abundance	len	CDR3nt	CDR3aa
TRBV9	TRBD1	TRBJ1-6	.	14	TGTGCCAGCAGAGGGGGACAGGGGAATTCACCCCTCCACTTT	CASRGGQGNSPLHF
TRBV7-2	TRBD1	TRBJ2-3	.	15	TGTGCCAGCAGCTTAGTCAGGGGGCGGACAGATACGCAGTATTTT	CASSLVRGRTDTQYF
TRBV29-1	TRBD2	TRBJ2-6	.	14	TGCAGCGCCGGGGGGGGGTCTGGGGCCAACGTCCTGACTTTC	CSAGGGSGANVLTF
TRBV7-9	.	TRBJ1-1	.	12	TGTGCCAGCAGCTCTGGAGGGACTGAAGCTTTCTTT	CASSSGGTEAFF
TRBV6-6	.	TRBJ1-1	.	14	TGTGCCAGCAGTTACAGCGACAGAAACACTGAAGCTTTCTTT	CASSYSDRNTEAFF
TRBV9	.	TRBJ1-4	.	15	TGTGCCAGCAGCGGGGGATCGAGCGGTGTTGAAAAACTGTTTTTT	CASSGGSSGVEKLFF
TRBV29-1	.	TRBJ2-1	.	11	TGCAGCGTTGGTCGGGGATATGAGCAGTTCTTC	CSVGRGYEQFF
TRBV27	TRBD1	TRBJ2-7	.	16	TGTGCCAGCAGTTTATCGGCAACAGGGGGCTCCTACGAGCAGTACTTC	CASSLSATGGSYEQYF
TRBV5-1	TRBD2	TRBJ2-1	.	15	TGCGCCAGCAGCCCCTATAGCGGGGTCTACAATGAGCAGTTCTTC	CASSPYSGVYNEQFF
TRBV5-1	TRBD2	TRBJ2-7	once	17	TGCGCCAGCAGCTTCCCAATTTTTCGGGGGGTAAACTACGAGCAGTACTTC	CASSFPIFRGVNYEQYF
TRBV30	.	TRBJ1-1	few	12	TGTGCCTGGGACCGCGGGGGGACTGAAGCTTTCTTT	CAWDRGGTEAFF